This TCR beta chain was found in a study of cytomegalovirus exposure and HLA in healthy donors. The study, taken as a whole, reports: Specificity for CMV antigens was confirmed in vitro for three of the CMV-associated chains. Accurate prediction of HLA-A and HLA-B alleles (for most subjects) was reportedly achieved from TCR beta sequences. Some V segments (TRBV6-2 and TRBV6-3 among them) were excluded as indistinguishable.

Comment on this clone: Its target is unknown.

It was with 60 Vbeta and 13 Jbeta primers that the PCR ran. TCRdb's table, derived via immunoSEQ multiplex PCR, lists solely in-frame clones and lacks some. The data hold 160,000 or so clones, with roughly four fifths observed a single time. Trimming removed 0 bases from V and 4 bases from J, with 18 bases in between. The CDR3 spans 17 residues. Germline V gene data show CDR1 as MNHNS and CDR2 as SASEGT. Sequenced material: PBMCs. The source of this sequence is a female donor in good health and CMV-seronegative. The chain is built from TRBV6-1 and TRBJ1-1, with TRBD1 as a possible D gene (6 bases). CDR3 sequence reads: CASSEATGYLGATEAFF. DNA for the CDR3: TGTGCCAGCAGTGAAGCGACCGGGTATTTGGGGGCCACTGAAGCTTTCTTT.